The clone carrying this TCR beta chain is medium-sized. As yet, its antigen is unknown. Documented time point: after preoperative PTX-NDP chemotherapy. The sample originates from a study of esophageal squamous cell carcinoma under preoperative chemotherapy. Whole-study results and caveats: Peripheral T cells migrating into the tumor appeared to partly supply post-treatment tumor-infiltrating lymphocytes.

TCRdb independently ran MiXCR on the PCR reads; one entry per CDR3 protein. The sample has 15,000 to 20,000 distinct CDR3 sequences, 46% seen once. Unmatched junction bases numbered 3, after V lost 5 bases and J lost 5 bases. Germline V lookup: CDR1 SSHAT, CDR2 FNYEAQ (reference sequence). The CDR3 consists of 13 residues. This clonotype originated in a human donor with esophageal squamous cell carcinoma. The donor label of this sample is uncertain. Sample acquisition took place from a patient given preoperative chemotherapy. The chain links TRBV7-7 to TRBJ2-7, with TRBD2 identical over 10 bases. The CDR3 protein is CASSAGTSDEQYF. In nucleotides, the CDR3 is TGTGCCAGCAGCGCCGGGACTAGCGACGAGCAGTACTTC.